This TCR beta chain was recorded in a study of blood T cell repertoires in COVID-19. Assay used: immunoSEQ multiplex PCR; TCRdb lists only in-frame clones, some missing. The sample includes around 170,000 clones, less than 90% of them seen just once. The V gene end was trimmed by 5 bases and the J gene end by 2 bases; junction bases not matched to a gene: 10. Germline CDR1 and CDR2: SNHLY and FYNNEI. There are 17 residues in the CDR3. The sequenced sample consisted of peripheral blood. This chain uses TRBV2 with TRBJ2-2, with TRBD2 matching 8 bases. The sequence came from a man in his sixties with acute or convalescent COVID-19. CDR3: CASSTPTSGPNTGELFF. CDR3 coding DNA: TGTGCCAGCAGTACCCCTACTAGCGGTCCCAACACCGGGGAGCTGTTTTTT.